The 32 T cell receptor beta chains given below trace back to one sample, sequenced in a study of early T cells in non-severe SARS-CoV-2 infection. TCRdb re-called the 5' RACE reads through MiXCR, storing one row per CDR3 protein. This repertoire shows 110,000 or so distinct CDR3 sequences, roughly an eighth found once; its top ten account for 3.1%. Input material: whole blood. The origin of the receptors is an adult who was a healthcare worker with PCR-confirmed SARS-CoV-2 infection or an uninfected control (not recorded which).

The genes are TRBV6-8 and TRBJ2-7; 7 bases fit TRBD2. The CDR3 sequence is 15 residues long. Trimming took 2 bases from V and 1 from J; bases not matched to a gene: 5. From germline, CDR1 is MNHGY and CDR2 SAAAGT. Here the CDR3 DNA reads TGTGCCAGCAGTTACGACGGGGGGTCTTCCTACGAGCAGTACTTC. Its protein is CASSYDGGSSYEQYF.

V usage is TRBV29-1 and J usage is TRBJ1-1; D uncertain. The CDR3 has 14 residues. Per the germline V gene, CDR1 is SQVTM and CDR2 is ANQGSEA. Trimming cost V 3 bases and J 4 bases, with 15 bases left between them. The DNA of the CDR3 is TGCAGCGTTGAGATGCCTCCGGGGATCACTGAAGCTTTCTTT. Protein: CSVEMPPGITEAFF. Together with reference TRBV29-1 and TRBJ1-1, the CDR3 gives the full variable domain: SAVISQKPSRDICQRGTSLTIQCQVDSQVTMMFWYRQQPGQSLTLIATANQGSEATYESGFVIDKFPISRPNLTFSTLTVSNMSPEDSSIYLCSVEMPPGITEAFFGQGTRLTVV.

The rearrangement joins TRBV27 to TRBJ1-4; 7 bases agree with TRBD1. CDR1 and CDR2 from the germline V gene are MNHEY and SMNVEV (reference sequence). The CDR3 has 17 amino acids. J was trimmed by 1 base and V by 6 bases; bases with no gene match: 11. The CDR3 is CASRSIRDSKTNEKLFF. In nucleotides, the CDR3 is TGTGCCAGCAGAAGTATTCGGGACAGCAAAACTAATGAAAAACTGTTTTTT.

In this sample, this clonotype turned up many times. The rearrangement links TRBV29-1 to TRBJ2-1, with D possibly matching TRBD1 (5 bases). CDR1 is SQVTM, CDR2 ANQGSEA, per germline. V gave up 8 bases and J gave up 8 bases, with 13 bases separating them. The CDR3 has 11 residues. The CDR3 bases are TGCAGCAGCAGGGTTAGTGATGAGCAGTTCTTC. Amino acids: CSSRVSDEQFF.

In this sample, this clonotype turned up many times. The chain is built from TRBV9 and TRBJ2-7, with D possibly matching TRBD1 (7 bases). Trimming shortened V by 1 base and J by 1 base, and 12 bases separated the two germline ends. Germline V gene lookup returns CDR1 SGDLS and CDR2 YYNGEE. The CDR3 is 15 amino acids. CDR3 sequence: CASSVQGEASYEQYF. CDR3 nucleotide sequence: TGTGCCAGCAGCGTACAGGGGGAGGCATCCTACGAGCAGTACTTC.

The chain recombines TRBV3-1 with TRBJ1-2, with a possible D match to TRBD1 (6 bases). V was trimmed by 0 bases and J by 3 bases, leaving 11 bases between them. Per the germline V gene, CDR1 is LGHDT and CDR2 is YNNKEL (reference sequence). This CDR3 spans 15 amino acids. CDR3 bases: TGTGCCAGCAGCCAAGACAGTTCAGGGGACTATGGCTACACCTTC. It encodes CASSQDSSGDYGYTF.

This clonotype was picked up many times. The gene calls are TRBV20-1 and TRBJ2-4; 7 bases are a match to TRBD1. The CDR3 covers 13 residues. Germline V CDR1 and CDR2: DFQATT, SNEGSKA (reference sequence). V was pared by 4 bases and J by 8 bases, with 8 bases of the junction left unmatched. CDR3 nucleotide sequence: TGCAGTGCTACCCTAGGGCAGGGGGACATTCAGTACTTC. Amino acid sequence: CSATLGQGDIQYF.

The rearrangement uses TRBV28 and TRBJ2-7, with D maybe TRBD1 (5 bases). V shed 9 bases and J shed 3 bases, with 15 bases lying between them. Looked up from germline, CDR1 is MDHEN and CDR2 is SYDVKM. The CDR3 runs to 13 residues. CDR3 sequence: CASRTGHDYEQYF. The CDR3 DNA reads TGTGCCAGTAGAACCGGACACGACTACGAGCAGTACTTC. Full variable domain (outside the CDR3, taken from reference TRBV28 and TRBJ2-7): DVKVTQSSRYLVKRTGEKVFLECVQDMDHENMFWYRQDPGLGLRLIYFSYDVKMKEKGDIPEGYSVSREKKERFSLILESASTNQTSMYLCASRTGHDYEQYFGPGTRLTVT.

This clonotype has at least ten counts. The J gene is TRBJ2-7, the V gene TRBV7-2, with D possibly TRBD2 on 6 matching bases. V was cut by 2 bases and J by 6 bases, with 14 bases left in between. From germline, CDR1 is SGHTA and CDR2 FQGNSA. The CDR3 length is 14 residues. The CDR3 loop reads CASSLTSTRSEQYF. CDR3 coding DNA: TGTGCCAGCAGCTTAACTAGCACTAGGTCCGAGCAGTACTTC.

The genes are TRBV20-1 and TRBJ2-2; D unclear. This CDR3 has 11 amino acids. Germline lookup yields CDR1 DFQATT and CDR2 SNEGSKA (reference sequence). V shed 6 bases and J shed 5 bases, with 7 bases lying between them. For the CDR3, the DNA is TGCAGTGCGCCGGGTACCGGGGAGCTGTTTTTT. Protein product: CSAPGTGELFF.

This clonotype was recorded many times. The CDR3 region is CASSPRVRDIEQYF. The CDR3 nucleotides read TGTGCCAGCAGCCCCAGGGTTCGGGATATCGAGCAGTACTTC. This chain links TRBV11-2 with TRBJ2-7, with D perhaps assigned TRBD1 or TRBD2 (5 bases each). Trimming took off 5 bases at V and 6 bases at J, with 17 bases between the two ends. This CDR3 is 14 amino acids long. Germline lookup yields CDR1 SGHAT and CDR2 FQNNGV.

This clonotype occurred many times. One end of the junction does not line up with germline, which may come from a read error. The rearrangement uses TRBV7-7 and TRBJ2-2; D remains unclear. The V gene's germline CDR1 is SSHAT and CDR2 FNYEAQ (reference sequence). This CDR3 is built from 14 residues. The CDR3: CASSLARNTGELFF. CDR3 nucleotide sequence: TGTGCTAGCAGCTTGGCGAGGAACACCGGGGAGCTGTTTTTT. Combining the CDR3 with reference TRBV7-7 and TRBJ2-2 gives the whole variable domain GAGVSQSPRYKVTKRGQDVTLRCDPISSHATLYWYQQALGQGPEFLTYFNYEAQPDKSGLPSDRFSAERPEGSISTLTIQRTEQRDSAMYRCASSLARNTGELFFGEGSRLTVL.

This clonotype was counted between two and nine times. J is TRBJ1-5 and V is TRBV28; the match to TRBD1 covers 8 bases. In germline, CDR1 is MDHEN, CDR2 SYDVKM. With V trimmed by 6 bases and J by 4 bases, 8 bases remained unmatched. CDR3 length: 15 residues. CDR3: CASSPDRVGNQPQHF. DNA of the CDR3: TGTGCCAGCAGCCCGGACAGGGTCGGGAATCAGCCCCAGCATTTT.

There are a few counts of this clonotype. The chain links TRBV28 to TRBJ1-2; a weak D match, TRBD1 (5 bases). Germline-derived CDR1 and CDR2 are MDHEN and SYDVKM. V lost 8 bases to trimming and J lost 6 bases, with 22 bases between them. The CDR3 is 15 residues long. This chain's CDR3 is CASCRSRGTLNGYTF. For the CDR3, the DNA is TGTGCCAGCTGTAGGAGTAGGGGCACCCTTAATGGCTACACCTTC.

This clonotype was detected ten times or more. The V gene is TRBV7-8, the J gene TRBJ1-1; D call uncertain. Trimming removed 6 bases at V and 5 bases at J, with 19 bases between. CDR1 is SGHVS and CDR2 is FQNEAQ in the germline V gene. The CDR3 totals 15 residues. The CDR3 coding sequence is TGTGCCAGCAGTTCCGATCGGACGGTCGGGACTGAAGCTTTCTTT. Translating it yields CASSSDRTVGTEAFF.

Many counts were recorded for this clonotype. In DNA, the CDR3 is TGTGCCAGCAGTAAACTTGGACTAGCGGGGGCCTCGAACACCGGGGAGCTGTTTTTT. Its translation: CASSKLGLAGASNTGELFF. The chain employs TRBV2 and TRBJ2-2; 13 positions match TRBD2. Germline V gene sequence: CDR1 SNHLY, CDR2 FYNNEI. J was trimmed by 0 bases and V by 5 bases; bases with no gene match: 9. The CDR3 consists of 19 residues. Using reference TRBV2 and TRBJ2-2 for the parts outside the CDR3, the full variable domain is EPEVTQTPSHQVTQMGQEVILRCVPISNHLYFYWYRQILGQKVEFLVSFYNNEISEKSEIFDDQFSVERPDGSNFTLKIRSTKLEDSAMYFCASSKLGLAGASNTGELFFGEGSRLTVL.

The table lists this clonotype with a few counts. The chain has TRBV19 and TRBJ2-2; the D gene is possibly TRBD1 (6 bases). Germline V CDR1 and CDR2: LNHDA, SQIVND (reference sequence). Trimming removed 11 bases at V and 0 bases at J, with 19 bases between. The CDR3 runs 16 residues. The CDR3 region has the DNA TGTGCCGGCTCCCCAGGGGCGTTCGCGAACACCGGGGAGCTGTTTTTT. It is translated as CAGSPGAFANTGELFF.

This clonotype was picked up many times. V and J are TRBV19 and TRBJ2-1; the D gene is possibly TRBD2 (5 bases). V gave up 7 bases and J gave up 8 bases, with 21 bases separating them. Germline CDR1 is LNHDA and CDR2 is SQIVND (reference sequence). The CDR3 totals 15 residues. In DNA form, the CDR3 reads TGTGCCAGTACCCTAATGGGCGGTGTTAGCGATGAGCAGTTCTTC. It specifies CASTLMGGVSDEQFF.

The chain carries TRBV20-1 and TRBJ1-1; weak D call: TRBD1 (5 bases). This CDR3 contains 14 residues. Germline V CDR1 and CDR2: DFQATT, SNEGSKA (reference sequence). V was trimmed by 4 bases and J by 1 base, leaving 13 bases between them. The CDR3 region has the DNA TGCAGTGCTATAAGACAGTCCGCGAACACTGAAGCTTTCTTT. This encodes CSAIRQSANTEAFF.

This clonotype was found many times. This chain joins TRBV20-1 and TRBJ1-1, with D perhaps TRBD1 (5 bases). Germline V gene sequence: CDR1 DFQATT, CDR2 SNEGSKA (reference sequence). The CDR3 spans 13 residues. Between the trimmed V and J ends, which lost 5 bases and 0 bases, there was a span of 10 bases. DNA for the CDR3: TGCAGTGCTTTTGGACATCTGAACACTGAAGCTTTCTTT. Protein sequence: CSAFGHLNTEAFF.

In its sample, this clonotype was seen a few times. The V gene is TRBV5-1, the J gene TRBJ2-1; D gene unclear. CDR1 is SGHRS, CDR2 YFSETQ, per germline. This CDR3 spans 12 amino acids. Trimming took 1 base from V and 9 from J, leaving 8 bases between them. CDR3 DNA sequence: TGCGCCAGCAGCTTGAGTGACACTGAGCAGTTCTTC. This encodes CASSLSDTEQFF. Full variable domain (rest looked up from reference TRBV5-1 and TRBJ2-1): KAGVTQTPRYLIKTRGQQVTLSCSPISGHRSVSWYQQTPGQGLQFLFEYFSETQRNKGNFPGRFSGRQFSNSRSEMNVSTLELGDSALYLCASSLSDTEQFFGPGTRLTVL.

This clonotype has just a few counts. The chain uses TRBV20-1 and TRBJ2-7, with D possibly matching TRBD1 (6 bases). The CDR3 contains 13 residues. Germline values: CDR1 DFQATT, CDR2 SNEGSKA (reference sequence). V lost 1 base, J lost 5 bases, and 12 bases lay in between. The CDR3 DNA sequence: TGCAGTGCTAGAGTTTCAGGGGTGCACGAGCAGTACTTC. Its translation: CSARVSGVHEQYF.

This clonotype was counted only a few times. This sequence joins TRBV29-1 and TRBJ1-2; TRBD1 aligns across 7 bases. The V segment lost 4 bases and the J segment 5 bases; nucleotides outside the gene matches: 13. The CDR3 length is 15 residues. In germline, CDR1 is SQVTM, CDR2 ANQGSEA. The chain's CDR3 is CSVAPTFDREYGYTF. CDR3 bases: TGCAGCGTTGCCCCCACCTTCGACAGGGAGTATGGCTACACCTTC.

This clonotype has just a few counts. The chain joins TRBV29-1 to TRBJ2-3; 8 bases are a match to TRBD1. Germline loops: CDR1 SQVTM, CDR2 ANQGSEA. The CDR3 has 14 residues. The V and J ends lost 6 bases and 4 bases, in that order; junction bases with no gene match: 9. The CDR3 sequence: CSVLPGGRADTQYF. The CDR3 nucleotides are TGCAGCGTCCTTCCAGGGGGCAGAGCAGATACGCAGTATTTT.

This clonotype came up a few times. The chain combines TRBV6-1 with TRBJ1-5, with D unresolved. This CDR3 spans 12 amino acids. V gave up 8 bases and J gave up 2 bases, with 7 bases separating them. CDR1 and CDR2 (germline): MNHNS, SASEGT. The CDR3 reads CASFSGNQPQHF. The CDR3 coding sequence is TGTGCCAGCTTTTCTGGCAATCAGCCCCAGCATTTT.

This clonotype was observed at least ten times. V usage is TRBV4-2 and J usage is TRBJ1-5; the D is unclear. V gave up 0 bases and J gave up 7 bases, with 13 bases separating them. The CDR3 length is 15 residues. Germline CDR1 and CDR2: LGHNA and YNFKEQ. Here the CDR3 reads CASSQEERQNQPQHF. The CDR3 DNA reads TGTGCCAGCAGCCAAGAAGAGAGGCAGAACCAGCCCCAGCATTTT.

This clonotype was picked up many times. CDR3 DNA sequence: TGCAGCGTCCCGACGGGGGCTAATGAAAAACTGTTTTTT. It codes for CSVPTGANEKLFF. This rearrangement joins TRBV29-1 to TRBJ1-4; perhaps TRBD1 as D (5 bases). CDR1 is SQVTM, CDR2 ANQGSEA, per germline. V gave up 6 bases and J gave up 3 bases, with 11 bases separating them. CDR3 length: 13 amino acids.

This clonotype was recorded at least ten times. The chain links TRBV27 to TRBJ2-1, with 8 nucleotides matching TRBD2. CDR3 length: 14 residues. CDR1 and CDR2 (germline): MNHEY, SMNVEV (reference sequence). The V segment lost 2 bases and the J segment 3 bases; nucleotides outside the gene matches: 0. The CDR3 sequence is CASSLAGGYNEQFF. The CDR3, as DNA: TGTGCCAGCAGTTTAGCGGGAGGCTACAATGAGCAGTTCTTC.

This sequence joins TRBV12-5 and TRBJ2-2, with D possibly matching TRBD2 (6 bases). The V gene's germline CDR1 is LGHNT and CDR2 FRNRAP. The CDR3 has 13 residues. Trimming left V 5 bases short and J 6 bases short, with 10 bases between. CDR3 sequence: CASGRAGPGELFF. The CDR3 DNA is TGTGCTAGTGGTCGAGCGGGTCCCGGGGAGCTGTTTTTT. Full variable domain (outside the CDR3, taken from reference TRBV12-5 and TRBJ2-2): DARVTQTPRHKVTEMGQEVTMRCQPILGHNTVFWYRQTMMQGLELLAYFRNRAPLDDSGMPKDRFSAEMPDATLATLKIQPSEPRDSAVYFCASGRAGPGELFFGEGSRLTVL.

This rearrangement joins TRBV2 to TRBJ1-2; TRBD1 aligns across 10 bases. The germline V gene encodes CDR1 SNHLY and CDR2 FYNNEI. Losses at the gene ends were 4 bases for V and 8 bases for J; bases not matched to a gene: 7. The CDR3 is 14 residues long. The CDR3 region has the DNA TGTGCCAGCAGTGGCGGGACAGGGGTTTTCGGCTACACCTTC. Residues: CASSGGTGVFGYTF.

This clonotype was observed at least ten times. This sequence joins TRBV3-1 and TRBJ2-2, with 8 bases lining up with TRBD2. The CDR3 has 17 residues. V was pared by 1 base and J by 7 bases, with 11 bases of the junction left unmatched. The germline gives CDR1 LGHDT, CDR2 YNNKEL (reference sequence). CDR3 sequence: CASSQVLKRESIGELFF. CDR3 bases: TGTGCCAGCAGCCAAGTCCTTAAGCGGGAGTCAATCGGGGAGCTGTTTTTT.

The chain recombines TRBV11-2 with TRBJ2-7; TRBD2 is a possible D gene (6 bases). This CDR3 is built from 16 residues. V was clipped by 0 bases and J by 5 bases, with 17 bases between them. Germline CDR1 is SGHAT and CDR2 is FQNNGV. The CDR3 nucleotides read TGTGCCAGCAGCTTAGAATTAGCTGCGGGGTTCCACGAGCAGTACTTC. This codes for CASSLELAAGFHEQYF.